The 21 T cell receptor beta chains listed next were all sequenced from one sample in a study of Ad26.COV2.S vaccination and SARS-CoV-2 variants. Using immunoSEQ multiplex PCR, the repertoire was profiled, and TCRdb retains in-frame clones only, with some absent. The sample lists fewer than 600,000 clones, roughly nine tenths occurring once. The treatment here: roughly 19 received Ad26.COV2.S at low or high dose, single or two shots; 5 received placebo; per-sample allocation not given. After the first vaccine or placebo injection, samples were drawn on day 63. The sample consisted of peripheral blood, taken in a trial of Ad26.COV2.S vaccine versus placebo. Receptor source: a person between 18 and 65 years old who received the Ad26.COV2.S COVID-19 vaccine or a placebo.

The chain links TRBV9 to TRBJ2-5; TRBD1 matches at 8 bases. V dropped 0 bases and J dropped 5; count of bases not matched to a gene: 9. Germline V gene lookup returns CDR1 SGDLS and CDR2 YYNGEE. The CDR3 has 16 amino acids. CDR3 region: CASSVGPAGGRETQYF. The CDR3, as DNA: TGTGCCAGCAGCGTAGGCCCTGCAGGGGGCAGGGAGACCCAGTACTTC.

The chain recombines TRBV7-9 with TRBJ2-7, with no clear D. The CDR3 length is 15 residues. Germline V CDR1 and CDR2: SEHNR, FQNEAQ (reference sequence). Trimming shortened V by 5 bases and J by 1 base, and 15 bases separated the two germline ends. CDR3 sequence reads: CASSPGPTDSYEQYF. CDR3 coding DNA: TGTGCCAGCAGCCCTGGCCCGACGGATTCCTACGAGCAGTACTTC.

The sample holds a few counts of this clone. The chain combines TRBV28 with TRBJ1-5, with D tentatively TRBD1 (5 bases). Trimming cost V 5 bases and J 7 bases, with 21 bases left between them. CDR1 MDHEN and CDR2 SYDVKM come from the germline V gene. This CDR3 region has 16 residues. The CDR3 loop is CASSQIRTGRGQPQHF. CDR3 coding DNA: TGTGCCAGCAGTCAAATCCGGACGGGTCGGGGGCAGCCCCAGCATTTT.

In DNA form, the CDR3 reads TGCAGCGTGGGGGACAGGGACACTGAAGCTTTCTTT. Protein: CSVGDRDTEAFF. The genes are TRBV29-1 and TRBJ1-1; TRBD1 agrees at 9 bases. CDR3 length equals 12 residues. The germline gives CDR1 SQVTM, CDR2 ANQGSEA. V was clipped by 6 bases and J by 3 bases; unmatched bases: 2.

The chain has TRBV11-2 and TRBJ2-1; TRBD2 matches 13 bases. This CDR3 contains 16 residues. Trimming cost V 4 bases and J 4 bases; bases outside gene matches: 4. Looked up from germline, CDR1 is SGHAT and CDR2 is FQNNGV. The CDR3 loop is CASSSGLAGRYNEQFF. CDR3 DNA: TGTGCCAGCAGCTCGGGACTAGCGGGGAGGTACAATGAGCAGTTCTTC.

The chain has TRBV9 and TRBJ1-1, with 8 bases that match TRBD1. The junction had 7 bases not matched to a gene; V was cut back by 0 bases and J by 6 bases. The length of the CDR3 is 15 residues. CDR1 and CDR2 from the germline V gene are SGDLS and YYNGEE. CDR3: CASSVDGTGRSEAFF. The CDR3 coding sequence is TGTGCCAGCAGCGTAGATGGGACAGGTCGCTCTGAAGCTTTCTTT.

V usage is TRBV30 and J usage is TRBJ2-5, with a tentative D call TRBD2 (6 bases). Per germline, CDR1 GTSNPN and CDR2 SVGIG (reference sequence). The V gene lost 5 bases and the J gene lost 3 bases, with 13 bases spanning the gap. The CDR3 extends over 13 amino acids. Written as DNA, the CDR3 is TGTGCCTGGGGCCGGGACTCTAAAGAGACCCAGTACTTC. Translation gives CAWGRDSKETQYF.

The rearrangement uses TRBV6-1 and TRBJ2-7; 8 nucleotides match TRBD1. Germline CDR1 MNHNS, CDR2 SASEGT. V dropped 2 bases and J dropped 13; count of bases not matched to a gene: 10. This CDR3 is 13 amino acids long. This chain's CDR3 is CASSERPRQGLYF. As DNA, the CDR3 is TGTGCCAGCAGTGAACGACCCCGACAGGGGCTATACTTC.

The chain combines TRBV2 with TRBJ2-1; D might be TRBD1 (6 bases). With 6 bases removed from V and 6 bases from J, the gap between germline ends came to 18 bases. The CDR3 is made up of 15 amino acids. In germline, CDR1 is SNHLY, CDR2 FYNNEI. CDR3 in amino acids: CASSSGQPGVNEQFF. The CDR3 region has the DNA TGTGCCAGCAGCTCGGGACAACCCGGGGTCAATGAGCAGTTCTTC.

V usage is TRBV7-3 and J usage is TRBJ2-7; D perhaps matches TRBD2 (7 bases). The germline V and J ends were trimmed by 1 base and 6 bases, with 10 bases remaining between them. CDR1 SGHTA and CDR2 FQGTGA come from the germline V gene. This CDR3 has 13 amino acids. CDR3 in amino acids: CASSLMGGLEQYF. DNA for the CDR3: TGTGCCAGCAGCTTAATGGGGGGGCTCGAGCAGTACTTC.

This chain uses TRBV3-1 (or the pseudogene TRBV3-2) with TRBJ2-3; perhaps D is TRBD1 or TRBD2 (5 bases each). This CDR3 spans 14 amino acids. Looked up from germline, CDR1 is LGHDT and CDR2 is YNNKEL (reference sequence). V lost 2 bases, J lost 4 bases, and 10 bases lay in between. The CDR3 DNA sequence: TGTGCCAGCAGCCAATGGGGACGTGCAGATACGCAGTATTTT. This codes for CASSQWGRADTQYF.

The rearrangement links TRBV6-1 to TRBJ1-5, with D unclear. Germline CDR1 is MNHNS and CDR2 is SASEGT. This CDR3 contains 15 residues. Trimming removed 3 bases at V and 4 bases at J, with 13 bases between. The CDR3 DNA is TGTGCCAGCAGTGAGTCGGTCCCAGGTAATCAGCCCCAGCATTTT. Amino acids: CASSESVPGNQPQHF.

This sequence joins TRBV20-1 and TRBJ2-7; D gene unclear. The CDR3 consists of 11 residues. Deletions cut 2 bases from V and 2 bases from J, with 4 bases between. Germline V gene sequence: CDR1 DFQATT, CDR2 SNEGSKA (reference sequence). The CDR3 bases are TGCAGTGCTAGACCAACCTACGAGCAGTACTTC. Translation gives CSARPTYEQYF.

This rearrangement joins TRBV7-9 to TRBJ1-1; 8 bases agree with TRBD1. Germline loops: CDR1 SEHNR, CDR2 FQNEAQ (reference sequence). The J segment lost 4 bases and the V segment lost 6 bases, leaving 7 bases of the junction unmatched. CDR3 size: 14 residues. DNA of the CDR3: TGTGCCAGCAGGTCACAGGGGGTCGCCACTGAAGCTTTCTTT. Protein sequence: CASRSQGVATEAFF. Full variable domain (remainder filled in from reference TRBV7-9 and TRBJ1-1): DTGVSQNPRHKITKRGQNVTFRCDPISEHNRLYWYRQTLGQGPEFLTYFQNEAQLEKSRLLSDRFSAERPKGSFSTLEIQRTEQGDSAMYLCASRSQGVATEAFFGQGTRLTVV.

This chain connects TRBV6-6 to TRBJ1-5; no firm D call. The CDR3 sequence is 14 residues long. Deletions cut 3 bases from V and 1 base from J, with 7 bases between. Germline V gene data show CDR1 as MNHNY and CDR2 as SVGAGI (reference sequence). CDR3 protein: CASSYVGSNQPQHF. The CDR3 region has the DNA TGTGCCAGCAGTTATGTCGGGAGCAATCAGCCCCAGCATTTT.

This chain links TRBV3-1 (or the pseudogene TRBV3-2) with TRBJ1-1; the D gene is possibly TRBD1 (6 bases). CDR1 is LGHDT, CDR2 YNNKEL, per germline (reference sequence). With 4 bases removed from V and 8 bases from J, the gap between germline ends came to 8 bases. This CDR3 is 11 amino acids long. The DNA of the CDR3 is TGTGCCAGCAGCCTGACAGGAGAAGCTTTCTTT. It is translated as CASSLTGEAFF.

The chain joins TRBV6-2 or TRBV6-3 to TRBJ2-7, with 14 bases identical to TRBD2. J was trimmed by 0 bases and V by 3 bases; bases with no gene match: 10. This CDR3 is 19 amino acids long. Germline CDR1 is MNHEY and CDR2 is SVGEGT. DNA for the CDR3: TGTGCCAGCAGTTATTCAGGACTAGCGGGAGGCGTTAGCTCCTACGAGCAGTACTTC. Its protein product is CASSYSGLAGGVSSYEQYF.

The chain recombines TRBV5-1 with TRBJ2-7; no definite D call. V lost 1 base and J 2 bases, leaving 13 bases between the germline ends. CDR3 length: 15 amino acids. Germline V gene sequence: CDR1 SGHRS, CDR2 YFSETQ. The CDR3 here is CASSLRGVPTYEQYF. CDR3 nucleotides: TGCGCCAGCAGCTTGCGTGGCGTACCGACCTACGAGCAGTACTTC.

The CDR3 loop is CASSPFRPGRLADTQYF. The CDR3 nucleotides are TGTGCCAGCTCACCATTTAGGCCGGGCCGGTTGGCAGATACGCAGTATTTT. The rearrangement links TRBV18 to TRBJ2-3, with unresolved D. Trimming cost V 2 bases and J 4 bases, with 19 bases left between them. In germline, CDR1 is KGHSH, CDR2 LQKENI. The CDR3 runs to 17 residues.

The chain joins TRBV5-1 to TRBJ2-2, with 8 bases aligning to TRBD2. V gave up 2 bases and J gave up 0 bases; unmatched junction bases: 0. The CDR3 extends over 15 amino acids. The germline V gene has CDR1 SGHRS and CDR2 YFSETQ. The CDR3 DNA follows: TGCGCCAGCAGCTTTAGCGGGGCGAACACCGGGGAGCTGTTTTTT. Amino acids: CASSFSGANTGELFF.

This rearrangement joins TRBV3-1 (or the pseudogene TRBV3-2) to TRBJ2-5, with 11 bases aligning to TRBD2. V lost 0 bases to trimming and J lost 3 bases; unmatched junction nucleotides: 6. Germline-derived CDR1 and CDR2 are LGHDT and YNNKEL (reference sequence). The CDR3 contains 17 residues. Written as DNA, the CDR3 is TGTGCCAGCAGCCAAGAGAGTAGCGGGAGGGGGGAAGAGACCCAGTACTTC. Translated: CASSQESSGRGEETQYF.